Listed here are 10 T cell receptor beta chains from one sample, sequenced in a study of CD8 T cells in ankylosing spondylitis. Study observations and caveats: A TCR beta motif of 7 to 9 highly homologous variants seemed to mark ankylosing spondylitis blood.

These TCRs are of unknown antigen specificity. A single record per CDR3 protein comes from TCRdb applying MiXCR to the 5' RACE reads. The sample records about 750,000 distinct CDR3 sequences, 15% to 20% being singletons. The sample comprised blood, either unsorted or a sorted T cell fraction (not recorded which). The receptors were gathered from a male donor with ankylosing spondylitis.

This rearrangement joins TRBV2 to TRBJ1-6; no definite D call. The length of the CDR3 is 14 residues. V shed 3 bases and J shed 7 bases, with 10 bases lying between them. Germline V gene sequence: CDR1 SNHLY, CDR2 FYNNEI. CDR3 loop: CASSEGRPNSPLHF. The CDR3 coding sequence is TGTGCCAGCAGTGAGGGCAGGCCAAATTCACCCCTCCACTTT.

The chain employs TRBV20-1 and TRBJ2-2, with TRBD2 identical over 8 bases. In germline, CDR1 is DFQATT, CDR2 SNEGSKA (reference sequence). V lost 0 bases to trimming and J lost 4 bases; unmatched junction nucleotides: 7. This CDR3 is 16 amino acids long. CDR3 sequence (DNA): TGCAGTGCTAGAGATATAGCTAGCGGGCTCACCGGGGAGCTGTTTTTT. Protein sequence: CSARDIASGLTGELFF.

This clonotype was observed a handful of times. As DNA, the CDR3 is TGTGCCAGCAGAACGGGACAGAACTATGGCTACACCTTC. Translating gives CASRTGQNYGYTF. The V gene is TRBV12-3 or TRBV12-4, the J gene TRBJ1-2, with TRBD1 matching over 7 bases. V lost 6 bases to trimming and J lost 2 bases; unmatched junction nucleotides: 3. The CDR3 consists of 13 residues.

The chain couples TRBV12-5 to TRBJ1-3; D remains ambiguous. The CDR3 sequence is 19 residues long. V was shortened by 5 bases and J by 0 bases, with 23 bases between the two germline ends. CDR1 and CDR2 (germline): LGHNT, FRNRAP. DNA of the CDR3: TGTGCTAGTGGTCCAGATACTGCCGAAGCGAGATACTCTGGAAACACCATATATTTT. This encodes CASGPDTAEARYSGNTIYF.

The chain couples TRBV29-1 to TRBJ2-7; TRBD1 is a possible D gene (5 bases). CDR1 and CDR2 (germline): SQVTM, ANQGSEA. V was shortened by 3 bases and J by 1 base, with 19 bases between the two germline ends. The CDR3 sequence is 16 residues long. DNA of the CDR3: TGCAGCGTTGAGCTATGGGGTACAGGCCGATCCTACGAGCAGTACTTC. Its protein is CSVELWGTGRSYEQYF.

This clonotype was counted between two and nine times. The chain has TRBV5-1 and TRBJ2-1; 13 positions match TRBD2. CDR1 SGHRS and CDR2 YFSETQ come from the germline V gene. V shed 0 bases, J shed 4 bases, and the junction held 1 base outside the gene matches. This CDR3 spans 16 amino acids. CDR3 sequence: CASSLGGLAGYNEQFF. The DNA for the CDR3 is TGCGCCAGCAGCTTGGGGGGACTAGCGGGGTACAATGAGCAGTTCTTC.

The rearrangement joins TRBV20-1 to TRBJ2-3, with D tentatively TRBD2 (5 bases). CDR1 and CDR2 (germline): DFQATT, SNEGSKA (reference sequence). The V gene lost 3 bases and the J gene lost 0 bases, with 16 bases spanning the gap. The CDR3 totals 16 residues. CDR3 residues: CSARIRGGPSTDTQYF. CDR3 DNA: TGCAGTGCTAGGATCCGCGGCGGGCCTAGCACAGATACGCAGTATTTT.

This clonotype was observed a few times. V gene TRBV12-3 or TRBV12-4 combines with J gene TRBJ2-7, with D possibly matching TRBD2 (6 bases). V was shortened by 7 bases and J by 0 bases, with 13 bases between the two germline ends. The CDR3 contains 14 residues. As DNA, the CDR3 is TGTGCCAGCACCTCCGGGGGTGGCTCCTACGAGCAGTACTTC. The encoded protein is CASTSGGGSYEQYF.

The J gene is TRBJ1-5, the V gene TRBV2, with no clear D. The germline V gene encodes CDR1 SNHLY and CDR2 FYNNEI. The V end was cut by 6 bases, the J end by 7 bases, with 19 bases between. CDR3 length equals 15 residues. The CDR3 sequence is CASSGGDAGRQPQHF. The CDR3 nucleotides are TGTGCCAGCAGCGGTGGGGATGCAGGTCGACAGCCCCAGCATTTT. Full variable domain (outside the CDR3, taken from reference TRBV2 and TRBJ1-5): EPEVTQTPSHQVTQMGQEVILRCVPISNHLYFYWYRQILGQKVEFLVSFYNNEISEKSEIFDDQFSVERPDGSNFTLKIRSTKLEDSAMYFCASSGGDAGRQPQHFGDGTRLSIL.

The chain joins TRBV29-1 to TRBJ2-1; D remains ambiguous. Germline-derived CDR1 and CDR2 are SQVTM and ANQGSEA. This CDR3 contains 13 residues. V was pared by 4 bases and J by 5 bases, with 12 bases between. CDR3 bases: TGCAGCGTTGTCGACCCTCTAAACAATGAGCAGTTCTTC. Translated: CSVVDPLNNEQFF.